This TCR beta chain was recorded in a study of cytomegalovirus exposure and HLA in healthy donors. At the level of the study: Unique TCR beta sequences numbering some 120 million came from 150 million to 200 million T cells in an earlier analysis. Overall study findings and caveats: Presence/absence analyses rested on an assumption that sequencing depth was roughly uniform across donors. Previously analyzed data showed that most TCR beta V segments were productive at a frequency of about 87% or about 30%. When analyzed later, a missense DCLRE1C variant was found to be linked to TCR beta V- and J-gene trimming.

This clone was observed a handful of times. Its matching antigen is unknown. Primers included in the PCR were 60 Vbeta and 13 Jbeta primers. Clones were sequenced by immunoSEQ multiplex PCR, and TCRdb holds only the in-frame ones, with some missing. This sample carries 80,000 to 100,000 clones, around 67% of them seen once, and the ten largest clones take 2% to 2.5%. The CDR3 spans 15 residues. Trimming cost V 0 bases and J 2 bases; bases outside gene matches: 4. Germline assignment: CDR1 MNHEY and CDR2 SVGAGI. The chain recombines TRBV6-5 with TRBJ2-7; TRBD1 matches at 7 bases. The source is a man aged 45-65 years in good health and CMV-seronegative. Sequencing was performed on PBMCs. The CDR3 loop reads CASSYSTGETYEQYF. CDR3 DNA sequence: TGTGCCAGCAGTTACTCCACAGGGGAAACCTACGAGCAGTACTTC.